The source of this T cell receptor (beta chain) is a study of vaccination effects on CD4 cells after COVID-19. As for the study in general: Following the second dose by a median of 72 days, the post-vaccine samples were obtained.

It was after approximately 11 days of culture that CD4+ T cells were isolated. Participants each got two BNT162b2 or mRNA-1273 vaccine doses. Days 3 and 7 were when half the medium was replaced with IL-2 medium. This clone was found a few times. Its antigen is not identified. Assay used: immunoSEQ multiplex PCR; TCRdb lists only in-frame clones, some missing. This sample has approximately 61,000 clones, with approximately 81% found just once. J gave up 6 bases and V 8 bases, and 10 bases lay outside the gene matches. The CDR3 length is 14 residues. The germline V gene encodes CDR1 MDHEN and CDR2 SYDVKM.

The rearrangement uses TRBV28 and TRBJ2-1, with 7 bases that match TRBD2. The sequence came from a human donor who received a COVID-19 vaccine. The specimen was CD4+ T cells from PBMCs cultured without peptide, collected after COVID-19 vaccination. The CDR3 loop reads CASRPGGSRNEQFF. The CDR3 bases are TGTGCCAGCCGGCCAGGCGGGAGCCGCAATGAGCAGTTCTTC.